This TCR beta chain was retrieved from a study of cytomegalovirus exposure and HLA in healthy donors. In its sample, this clone was seen a few times. Its antigen is not identified. Study-wide results and limits: Cytomegalovirus association was listed for about 180 TCR beta chains. High specificity and sensitivity for cytomegalovirus status were reported for the classifier. Most TCR sequences were uncommon, yet certain public TCRs appeared in many donors. Presence/absence analyses assumed roughly uniform sequencing depth across donors.

PCR primers comprised 60 Vbeta and 13 Jbeta primers. Some clones are missing from TCRdb's copy, which holds only in-frame ones; the method was immunoSEQ multiplex PCR. Found here are roughly 160,000 clones, approximately 80% of them singletons; the top ten hold 1.5% to 2%. This CDR3 spans 14 amino acids. V trimming: 4 bases; J trimming: 6 bases; junction bases outside the gene matches: 6. The germline CDR1 and CDR2 sequences are SGHKS and YYEKEE (reference sequence). This clonotype was obtained from a woman under 40 in good health and CMV-seronegative. This chain joins TRBV5-5 and TRBJ2-2; 7 bases fit TRBD1. Input material: PBMCs. DNA of the CDR3: TGTGCCAGCAGCCAACAAGACAGGGCCGGGGAGCTGTTTTTT. Translating gives CASSQQDRAGELFF.